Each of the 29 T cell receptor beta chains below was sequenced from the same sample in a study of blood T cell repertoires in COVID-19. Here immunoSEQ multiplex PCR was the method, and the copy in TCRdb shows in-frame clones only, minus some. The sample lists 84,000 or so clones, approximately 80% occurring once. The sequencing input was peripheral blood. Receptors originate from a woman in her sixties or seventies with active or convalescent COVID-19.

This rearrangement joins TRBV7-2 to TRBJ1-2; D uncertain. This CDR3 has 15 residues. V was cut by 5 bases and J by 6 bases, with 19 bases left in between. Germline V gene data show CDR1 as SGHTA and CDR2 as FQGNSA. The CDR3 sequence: CASSPPGVGVHGYTF. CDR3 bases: TGTGCCAGCAGCCCCCCCGGAGTGGGAGTCCATGGCTACACCTTC. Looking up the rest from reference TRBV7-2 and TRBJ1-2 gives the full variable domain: GAGVSQSPSNKVTEKGKDVELRCDPISGHTALYWYRQSLGQGLEFLIYFQGNSAPDKSGLPSDRFSAERTGGSVSTLTIQRTQQEDSAVYLCASSPPGVGVHGYTFGSGTRLTVV.

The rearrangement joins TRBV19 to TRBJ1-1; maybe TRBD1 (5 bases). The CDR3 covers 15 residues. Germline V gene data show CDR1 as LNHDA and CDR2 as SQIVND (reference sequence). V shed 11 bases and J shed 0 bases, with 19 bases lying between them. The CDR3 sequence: CAARKYGGMNTEAFF. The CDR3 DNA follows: TGTGCCGCGAGGAAGTATGGGGGGATGAACACTGAAGCTTTCTTT.

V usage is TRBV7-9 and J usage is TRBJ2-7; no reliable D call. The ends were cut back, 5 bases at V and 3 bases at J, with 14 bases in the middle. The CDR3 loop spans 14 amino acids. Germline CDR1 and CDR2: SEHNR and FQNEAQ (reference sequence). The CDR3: CASSPLTSLYEQYF. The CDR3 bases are TGTGCCAGCAGCCCGTTGACAAGCCTCTACGAGCAGTACTTC.

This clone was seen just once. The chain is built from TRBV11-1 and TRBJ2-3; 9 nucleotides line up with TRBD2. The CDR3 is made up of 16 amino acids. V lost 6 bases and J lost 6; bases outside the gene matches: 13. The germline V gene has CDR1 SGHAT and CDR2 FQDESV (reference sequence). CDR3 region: CASSLQPGLASDTQYF. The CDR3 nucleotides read TGTGCCAGCAGTCTTCAGCCGGGACTAGCATCCGATACGCAGTATTTT. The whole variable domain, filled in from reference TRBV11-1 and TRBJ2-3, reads EAEVAQSPRYKITEKSQAVAFWCDPISGHATLYWYRQILGQGPELLVQFQDESVVDDSQLPKDRFSAERLKGVDSTLKIQPAELGDSAMYLCASSLQPGLASDTQYFGPGTRLTVL.

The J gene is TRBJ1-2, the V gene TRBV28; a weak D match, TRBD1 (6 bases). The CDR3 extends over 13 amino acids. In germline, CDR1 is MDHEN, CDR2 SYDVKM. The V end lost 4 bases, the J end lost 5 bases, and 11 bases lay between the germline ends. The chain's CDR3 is CASSSKGGYGYTF. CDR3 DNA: TGTGCCAGCAGTTCTAAAGGGGGATATGGCTACACCTTC.

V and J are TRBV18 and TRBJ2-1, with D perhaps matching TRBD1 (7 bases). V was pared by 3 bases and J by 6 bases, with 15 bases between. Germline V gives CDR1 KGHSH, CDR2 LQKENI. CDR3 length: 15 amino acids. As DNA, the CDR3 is TGTGCCAGCTCACCGGTCGGTCAGGGGGGCAATGAGCAGTTCTTC. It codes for CASSPVGQGGNEQFF.

CDR3 coding DNA: TGTGCCATCAGCGCGGGGCAGGGAGGCGGCTACACCTTC. Translating gives CAISAGQGGGYTF. This rearrangement joins TRBV10-3 to TRBJ1-2, with D possibly being TRBD1 (5 bases). The germline V and J ends were trimmed by 6 bases and 8 bases, with 16 bases remaining between them. CDR1 ENHRY and CDR2 SYGVKD come from the germline V gene. This CDR3 comprises 13 residues.

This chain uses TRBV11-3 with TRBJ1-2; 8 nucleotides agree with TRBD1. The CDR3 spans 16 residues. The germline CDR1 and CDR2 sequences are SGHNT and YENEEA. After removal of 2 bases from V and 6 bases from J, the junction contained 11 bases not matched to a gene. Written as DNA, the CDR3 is TGTGCCAGCAGCTTAAGCCCGGGACAGGTAGTGAATGGCTACACCTTC. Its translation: CASSLSPGQVVNGYTF. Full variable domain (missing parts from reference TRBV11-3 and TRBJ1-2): EAGVVQSPRYKIIEKKQPVAFWCNPISGHNTLYWYLQNLGQGPELLIRYENEEAVDDSQLPKDRFSAERLKGVDSTLKIQPAELGDSAVYLCASSLSPGQVVNGYTFGSGTRLTVV.

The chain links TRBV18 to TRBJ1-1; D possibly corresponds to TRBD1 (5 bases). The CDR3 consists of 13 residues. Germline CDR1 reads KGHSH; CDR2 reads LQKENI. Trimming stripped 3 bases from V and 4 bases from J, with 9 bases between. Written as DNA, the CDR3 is TGTGCCAGCTCACCTGCGGGGGGCACTGAAGCTTTCTTT. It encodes CASSPAGGTEAFF.

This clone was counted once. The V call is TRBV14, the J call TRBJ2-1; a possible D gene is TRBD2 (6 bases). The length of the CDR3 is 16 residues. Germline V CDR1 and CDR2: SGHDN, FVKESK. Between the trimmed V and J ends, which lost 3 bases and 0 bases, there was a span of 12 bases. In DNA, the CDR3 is TGTGCCAGCAGCCATGCCGGGACTCACTCCTACAATGAGCAGTTCTTC. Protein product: CASSHAGTHSYNEQFF.

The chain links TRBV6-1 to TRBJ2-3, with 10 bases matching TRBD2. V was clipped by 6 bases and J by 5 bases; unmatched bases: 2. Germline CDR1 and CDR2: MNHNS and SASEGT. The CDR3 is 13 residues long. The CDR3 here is CASRASGRDTQYF. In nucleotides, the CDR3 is TGTGCCAGCAGAGCTAGCGGGAGAGATACGCAGTATTTT.

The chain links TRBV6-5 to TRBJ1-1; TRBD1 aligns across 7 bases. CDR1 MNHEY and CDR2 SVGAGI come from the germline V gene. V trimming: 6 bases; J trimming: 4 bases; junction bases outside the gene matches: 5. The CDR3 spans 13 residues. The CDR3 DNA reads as TGTGCCAGCAGAGCGACAGGGATCACTGAAGCTTTCTTT. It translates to CASRATGITEAFF.

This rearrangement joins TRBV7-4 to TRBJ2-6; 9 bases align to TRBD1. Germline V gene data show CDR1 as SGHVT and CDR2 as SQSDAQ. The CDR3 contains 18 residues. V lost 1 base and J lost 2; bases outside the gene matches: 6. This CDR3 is CASSLVRDRVTGANVLTF. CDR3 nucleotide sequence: TGTGCCAGCAGCTTAGTAAGGGACAGGGTAACTGGGGCCAACGTCCTGACTTTC.

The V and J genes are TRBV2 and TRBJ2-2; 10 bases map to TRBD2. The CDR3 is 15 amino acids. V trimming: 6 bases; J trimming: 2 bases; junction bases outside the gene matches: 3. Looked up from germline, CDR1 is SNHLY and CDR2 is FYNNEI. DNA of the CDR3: TGTGCCAGCAGAAGGACTAGCGGAAACACCGGGGAGCTGTTTTTT. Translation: CASRRTSGNTGELFF.

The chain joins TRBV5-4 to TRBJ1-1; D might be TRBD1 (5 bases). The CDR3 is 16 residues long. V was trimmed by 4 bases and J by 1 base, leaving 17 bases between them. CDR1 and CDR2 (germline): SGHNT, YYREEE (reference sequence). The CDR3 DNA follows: TGTGCCAGCAGCCCCAGGAGCGGGGCTGGGAACACTGAAGCTTTCTTT. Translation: CASSPRSGAGNTEAFF.

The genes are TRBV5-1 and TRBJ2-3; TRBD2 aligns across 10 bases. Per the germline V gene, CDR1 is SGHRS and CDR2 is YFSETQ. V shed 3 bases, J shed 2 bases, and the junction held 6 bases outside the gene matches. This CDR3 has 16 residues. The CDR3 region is CASSSLAGGITDTQYF. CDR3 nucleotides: TGCGCCAGCAGCTCTTTAGCGGGGGGCATCACAGATACGCAGTATTTT.

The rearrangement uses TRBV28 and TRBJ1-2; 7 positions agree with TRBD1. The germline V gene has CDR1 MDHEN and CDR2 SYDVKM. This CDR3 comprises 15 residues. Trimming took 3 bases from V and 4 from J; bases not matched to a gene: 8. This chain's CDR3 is CASSFPTGTSYGYTF. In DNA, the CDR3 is TGTGCCAGCAGTTTCCCGACAGGGACGAGCTATGGCTACACCTTC.

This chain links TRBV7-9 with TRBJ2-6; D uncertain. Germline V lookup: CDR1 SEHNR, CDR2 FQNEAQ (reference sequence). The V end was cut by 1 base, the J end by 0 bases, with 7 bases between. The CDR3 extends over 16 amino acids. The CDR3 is CASSLEPRSGANVLTF. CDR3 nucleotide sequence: TGTGCCAGCAGCTTAGAACCGCGCTCTGGGGCCAACGTCCTGACTTTC.

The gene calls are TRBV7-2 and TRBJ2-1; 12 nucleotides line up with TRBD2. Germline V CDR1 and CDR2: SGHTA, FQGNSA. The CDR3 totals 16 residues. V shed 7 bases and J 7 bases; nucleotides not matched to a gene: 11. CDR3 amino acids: CASTTGGLAGFNEQFF. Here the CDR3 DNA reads TGTGCCAGCACCACCGGGGGACTAGCGGGCTTTAATGAGCAGTTCTTC.

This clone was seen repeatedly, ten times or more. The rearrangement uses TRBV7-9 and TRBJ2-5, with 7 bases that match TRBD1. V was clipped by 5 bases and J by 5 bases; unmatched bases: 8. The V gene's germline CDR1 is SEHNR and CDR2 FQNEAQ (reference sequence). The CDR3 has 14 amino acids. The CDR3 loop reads CASSLDRVRETQYF. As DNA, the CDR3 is TGTGCCAGCAGCCTCGACAGGGTTCGGGAGACCCAGTACTTC.

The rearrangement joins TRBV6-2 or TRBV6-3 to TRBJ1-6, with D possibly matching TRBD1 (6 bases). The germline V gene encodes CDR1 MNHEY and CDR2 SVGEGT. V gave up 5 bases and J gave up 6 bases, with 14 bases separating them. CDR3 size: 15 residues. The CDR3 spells CASSTTGTGNSPLHF. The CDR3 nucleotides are TGTGCCAGCAGTACAACAGGGACGGGTAATTCACCCCTCCACTTT.

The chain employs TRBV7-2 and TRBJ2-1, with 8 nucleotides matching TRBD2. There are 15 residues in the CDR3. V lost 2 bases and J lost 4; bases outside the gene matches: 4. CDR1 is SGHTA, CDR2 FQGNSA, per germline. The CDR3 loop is CASSLPLADYNEQFF. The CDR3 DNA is TGTGCCAGCAGCTTACCACTAGCGGATTACAATGAGCAGTTCTTC.

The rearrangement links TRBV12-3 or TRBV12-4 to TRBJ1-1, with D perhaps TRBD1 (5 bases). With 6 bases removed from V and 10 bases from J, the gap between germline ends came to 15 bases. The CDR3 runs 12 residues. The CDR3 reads CASRGGTAGAFF. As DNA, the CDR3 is TGTGCCAGCAGGGGGGGAACGGCCGGAGCTTTCTTT.

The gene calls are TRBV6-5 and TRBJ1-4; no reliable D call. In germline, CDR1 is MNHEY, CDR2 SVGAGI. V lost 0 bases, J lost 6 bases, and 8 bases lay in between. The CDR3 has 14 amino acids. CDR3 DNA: TGTGCCAGCAGTTACTCAGAGGGCGATGAAAAACTGTTTTTT. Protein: CASSYSEGDEKLFF.

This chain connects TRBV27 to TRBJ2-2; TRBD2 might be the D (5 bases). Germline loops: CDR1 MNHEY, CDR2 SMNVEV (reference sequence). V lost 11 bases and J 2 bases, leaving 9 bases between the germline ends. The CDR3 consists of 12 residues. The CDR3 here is CAERANTGELFF. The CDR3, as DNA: TGTGCCGAGAGGGCTAACACCGGGGAGCTGTTTTTT.

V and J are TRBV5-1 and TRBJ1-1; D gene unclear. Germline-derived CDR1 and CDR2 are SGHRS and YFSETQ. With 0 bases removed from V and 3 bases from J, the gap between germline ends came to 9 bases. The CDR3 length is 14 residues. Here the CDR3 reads CASSLGVRDTEAFF. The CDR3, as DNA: TGCGCCAGCAGCTTGGGTGTGAGGGACACTGAAGCTTTCTTT.

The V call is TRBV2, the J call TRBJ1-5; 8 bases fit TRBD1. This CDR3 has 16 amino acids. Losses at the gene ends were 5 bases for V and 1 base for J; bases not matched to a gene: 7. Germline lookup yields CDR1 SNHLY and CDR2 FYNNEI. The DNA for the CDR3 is TGTGCCAGCAGTCCTCAGGGGGCTTTAAGCAATCAGCCCCAGCATTTT. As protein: CASSPQGALSNQPQHF.

The CDR3 is CASSLGDGREAFF. DNA of the CDR3: TGCGCCAGCAGCTTGGGGGACGGGAGAGAAGCTTTCTTT. V and J are TRBV5-1 and TRBJ1-1; TRBD1 is a possible D gene (5 bases). V shed 0 bases and J shed 8 bases, with 11 bases lying between them. The CDR3 is made up of 13 amino acids. Germline assignment: CDR1 SGHRS and CDR2 YFSETQ.

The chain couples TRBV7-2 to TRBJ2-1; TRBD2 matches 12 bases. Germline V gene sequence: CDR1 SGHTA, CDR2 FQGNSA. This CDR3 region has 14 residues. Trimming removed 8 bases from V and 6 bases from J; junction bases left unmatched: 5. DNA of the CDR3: TGTGCCAGCTCTAGCGGGGGGGCCCTCAATGAGCAGTTCTTC. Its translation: CASSSGGALNEQFF.